The rows below give T cell receptor beta chains drawn from one sample of a study of blood T cell repertoires in COVID-19. Here immunoSEQ multiplex PCR was the method, and the copy in TCRdb shows in-frame clones only, minus some. Among around 100,000 clones, over 65% were seen once, and the ten largest hold about 7.3%. Sequenced input: peripheral blood. All receptors come from a woman in her forties with acute or convalescent COVID-19. Each CDR3 is given with its conserved first and last residue. The D gene is left open where the match is weak. Some rows have no size entry. The others give once, few or many, or a class for an expanded clone.

V: TRBV6-5
size: -
D: -
J: TRBJ1-2
CDR3: CASSTRGGYTF
DNA: TGTGCCAGCAGTACTCGGGGTGGCTACACCTTC

V: TRBV6-2/TRBV6-3
size: once
D: TRBD1
J: TRBJ1-6
CDR3: CASSFYRPGQGNSPLHF
DNA: TGTGCCAGCAGTTTTTACCGTCCGGGACAGGGGAATTCACCCCTCCACTTT

V: TRBV4-3
size: -
D: -
J: TRBJ2-6
CDR3: CASSQGWTRGTNVLTF
DNA: TGCGCCAGCAGCCAAGGGTGGACTCGGGGTACCAACGTCCTGACTTTC

V: TRBV5-5
size: once
D: -
J: TRBJ1-6
CDR3: CASSLSEDNSPLHF
DNA: TGTGCCAGCAGCTTGTCGGAGGATAATTCACCCCTCCACTTT

V: TRBV21-1
size: -
D: -
J: TRBJ2-7
CDR3: CASSVRDRGLHEQYF
DNA: TGTGCCAGCAGCGTCCGGGACAGGGGGCTTCACGAGCAGTACTTC

V: TRBV7-2
size: -
D: TRBD2
J: TRBJ2-1
CDR3: CASSSSGGAFGEQFF
DNA: TGTGCCAGCAGCTCCAGCGGGGGGGCCTTCGGTGAGCAGTTCTTC

V: TRBV18
size: many
D: TRBD1
J: TRBJ2-7
CDR3: CASSRTGGSYEQYF
DNA: TGTGCCAGCTCTCGCACAGGGGGAAGCTACGAGCAGTACTTC

V: TRBV21-1
size: -
D: -
J: TRBJ2-3
CDR3: CASSKDRQGASTDTQYF
DNA: TGTGCCAGCAGCAAAGATAGACAGGGGGCCTCAACAGATACGCAGTATTTT

V: TRBV6-5
size: -
D: -
J: TRBJ1-2
CDR3: CASSYSSTVQGYTF
DNA: TGTGCCAGCAGTTACTCGTCGACAGTGCAGGGCTACACCTTC

V: TRBV27
size: -
D: -
J: TRBJ1-1
CDR3: CASSEVGQYTEAFF
DNA: TGTGCCAGCAGCGAGGTAGGACAGTACACTGAAGCTTTCTTT

V: TRBV5-5
size: -
D: -
J: TRBJ2-7
CDR3: CASSLALSYEQYF
DNA: TGTGCCAGCAGCTTGGCCCTCTCCTACGAGCAGTACTTC

V: TRBV18
size: -
D: -
J: TRBJ1-2
CDR3: CASLGRDSPSNYGYTF
DNA: TGTGCCAGCTTAGGTAGAGACAGCCCCAGTAACTATGGCTACACCTTC

V: TRBV7-2
size: -
D: -
J: TRBJ1-2
CDR3: CASSPVANYGYTF
DNA: TGTGCCAGCAGCCCCGTAGCTAACTATGGCTACACCTTC

V: TRBV11-2
size: -
D: -
J: TRBJ2-2
CDR3: CASSLRLHTGELFF
DNA: TGTGCCAGCAGCTTGAGGCTACACACCGGGGAGCTGTTTTTT

V: TRBV5-1
size: -
D: TRBD1
J: TRBJ1-1
CDR3: CASSPDRALIEAFF
DNA: TGCGCCAGCAGCCCGGACAGGGCGCTTATCGAAGCTTTCTTT

V: TRBV6-1
size: -
D: -
J: TRBJ1-2
CDR3: CASSDALSRVYGYTF
DNA: TGTGCCAGCAGTGACGCCCTCTCACGGGTCTATGGCTACACCTTC

V: TRBV5-4
size: -
D: TRBD2
J: TRBJ2-7
CDR3: CATRIRGGPTYEQYF
DNA: TGTGCCACCCGAATCCGCGGGGGGCCTACCTACGAGCAGTACTTC

V: TRBV11-2
size: -
D: -
J: TRBJ1-6
CDR3: CASGSLTVSSYNSPLHF
DNA: TGTGCCAGTGGGAGCCTGACGGTGAGCTCCTATAATTCACCCCTCCACTTT

V: TRBV5-1
size: -
D: -
J: TRBJ2-2
CDR3: CASGATGELFF
DNA: TGCGCCAGCGGGGCCACCGGGGAGCTGTTTTTT

V: TRBV3-1/TRBV3-2
size: -
D: -
J: TRBJ2-1
CDR3: CASSRLYEQFF
DNA: TGTGCCAGCAGCCGACTCTATGAGCAGTTCTTC

V: TRBV10-1
size: once
D: TRBD2
J: TRBJ2-5
CDR3: CASRNLLAGGLQETQYF
DNA: TGCGCCAGCAGGAATTTATTAGCGGGGGGGCTGCAAGAGACCCAGTACTTC

V: TRBV15
size: -
D: -
J: TRBJ1-2
CDR3: CATSRELASHTPNYGYTF
DNA: TGTGCCACCAGCAGAGAACTAGCTTCTCATACTCCTAACTATGGCTACACCTTC

V: TRBV29-1
size: -
D: TRBD2
J: TRBJ2-1
CDR3: CSASSGDEQFF
DNA: TGCAGCGCCTCTAGCGGCGATGAGCAGTTCTTC

V: TRBV2
size: -
D: TRBD2
J: TRBJ2-4
CDR3: CASREREIAKNIQYF
DNA: TGTGCCAGCAGGGAGCGGGAAATAGCCAAAAACATTCAGTACTTC

V: TRBV7-9
size: -
D: TRBD2
J: TRBJ2-1
CDR3: CASTKGNGGSNEQFF
DNA: TGTGCCAGCACCAAAGGGAACGGGGGGTCCAATGAGCAGTTCTTC

V: TRBV5-1
size: -
D: TRBD2
J: TRBJ2-1
CDR3: CASSTTGTSGYNEQFF
DNA: TGCGCCAGCAGCACCACCGGGACTAGCGGCTACAATGAGCAGTTCTTC

V: TRBV18
size: few
D: -
J: TRBJ1-5
CDR3: CASSPRPQGIGHQPQHF
DNA: TGTGCCAGCTCACCACGACCTCAGGGAATTGGGCATCAGCCCCAGCATTTT

V: TRBV5-4
size: -
D: TRBD1
J: TRBJ2-1
CDR3: CASSRQGLYNEQFF
DNA: TGTGCCAGCTCCAGACAGGGCCTATACAATGAGCAGTTCTTC

V: TRBV4-1
size: -
D: -
J: TRBJ1-6
CDR3: CASSQFWAHESSYNSPLHF
DNA: TGCGCCAGCAGCCAATTTTGGGCCCATGAGAGTTCCTATAATTCACCCCTCCACTTT

V: TRBV2
size: -
D: -
J: TRBJ1-5
CDR3: CASSVGTRGQPQHF
DNA: TGTGCCAGCAGTGTAGGGACTAGAGGTCAGCCCCAGCATTTT

V: TRBV19
size: once
D: -
J: TRBJ2-2
CDR3: CASIGRARDTGELFF
DNA: TGTGCCAGTATAGGCAGGGCAAGGGACACCGGGGAGCTGTTTTTT